A selection of T cell receptor beta chains follows, all from one sample in a study of T cells in Graves' hyperthyroidism and ophthalmopathy. TCRdb passed the multiplex PCR reads through MiXCR, listing each CDR3 protein once. The sample lists around 200,000 distinct CDR3 sequences, around 20% occurring once. Sequencing was carried out using blood. Source of these receptors: a man between 35 and 55 years old with Graves' hyperthyroidism. The CDR3 runs from the conserved cysteine through the conserved F or W. D genes are given only for firm matches. Rows may omit the clone size; those that give it use once, few, many or a size class.

d_call | j_call | clone_size | v_call | cdr3_nt | cdr3_aa
TRBD1 | TRBJ1-2 | NA | TRBV6-6 | TGTGCCAGCAGTTACTCGGGCGGGACAGGAATTTATGGCTACACCTTC | CASSYSGGTGIYGYTF
NA | TRBJ1-1 | many | TRBV12-3/TRBV12-4 | TGTGCCAGCAGTCCCGGGTTGAACACTGAAGCTTTCTTT | CASSPGLNTEAFF
TRBD2 | TRBJ2-3 | many | TRBV28 | TGTGCCAGCAGTCTCCGGGACTATAGCACAGATACGCAGTATTTT | CASSLRDYSTDTQYF
TRBD2 | TRBJ2-1 | many | TRBV12-3/TRBV12-4 | TGTGCCAGCAGCCTAGAGGCGGGAGTCTTACTCAATGAGCAGTTCTTC | CASSLEAGVLLNEQFF
TRBD2 | TRBJ2-5 | many | TRBV28 | TGTGCCAGCAGTTTAATGTCTGGTAGCGGGGGAGCTAAAACCTTACAAGAGACCCAGTACTTC | CASSLMSGSGGAKTLQETQYF
NA | TRBJ2-7 | many | TRBV29-1 | TGCAGCGTCGACCGGGGGGCGAACGAGCAGTACTTC | CSVDRGANEQYF
TRBD1 | TRBJ2-7 | many | TRBV20-1 | TGCAGTGCCGGAACAGGGGCCGACTACGAGCAGTACTTC | CSAGTGADYEQYF
NA | TRBJ1-1 | many | TRBV14 | TGTGCCAGCAGCCAAGAGGGCTTCTTGAACACTGAAGCTTTCTTT | CASSQEGFLNTEAFF
NA | TRBJ2-1 | many | TRBV28 | TGTGCCAGCAGTTTATTGGGTCGGGCAGGGAACAATGAGCAGTTCTTC | CASSLLGRAGNNEQFF
NA | TRBJ2-7 | many | TRBV2 | TGTGCCAGCAGTGGCTCTTCTGGTGCGCAGTACTTC | CASSGSSGAQYF
TRBD2 | TRBJ2-2 | NA | TRBV9 | TGTGCCAGCAGCGCGGCTAGCGGGGGTGAGAACACCGGGGAGCTGTTTTTT | CASSAASGGENTGELFF
NA | TRBJ2-3 | NA | TRBV9 | TGTGCCAGCAGCGTAGTAGAGGGGGGGCAAGATACGCAGTATTTT | CASSVVEGGQDTQYF
NA | TRBJ1-2 | NA | TRBV20-1 | TGCAGTGCTAAGGGTGGGCGCGGCGAGTCTGATGGCTACACCTTC | CSAKGGRGESDGYTF
TRBD2 | TRBJ2-7 | NA | TRBV7-9 | TGTGCCAGCAGCTTGAGGGTAGCGGGGGATCACTCCTACGAGCAGTACTTC | CASSLRVAGDHSYEQYF
TRBD1 | TRBJ1-6 | many | TRBV12-3/TRBV12-4 | TGTGCCAGCAGTCTCGGGACAGTTTCACCCCTCCACTTT | CASSLGTVSPLHF
TRBD2 | TRBJ2-3 | many | TRBV14 | TGTGCCAGCAGCCCCAACGCGGGGGGGATCACAGATACGCAGTATTTT | CASSPNAGGITDTQYF
NA | TRBJ1-1 | NA | TRBV20-1 | TGCAGTGCCGAAACGGGGATGAACACTGAAGCTTTCTTT | CSAETGMNTEAFF
NA | TRBJ1-2 | many | TRBV20-1 | TGCAGTGCTAGAGTGGACGGTATGCAGGGCTACACCTTC | CSARVDGMQGYTF
TRBD1 | TRBJ2-2 | NA | TRBV19 | TGTGCCAGTAGTTTCCTAACGGGACAGAAAAACACCGGGGAGCTGTTTTTT | CASSFLTGQKNTGELFF
NA | TRBJ1-1 | NA | TRBV18 | TGTGCCAGCTCAACGACGACAGGTTTTGAAGCTTTCTTT | CASSTTTGFEAFF
NA | TRBJ2-3 | many | TRBV20-1 | TGCAGTGCTAGAGATCGCGGTCTAGACCTCACAGATACGCAGTATTTT | CSARDRGLDLTDTQYF
NA | TRBJ1-5 | many | TRBV28 | TGTGCCAGCAGTTCGCCAAAGAGGGGCAATCAGCCCCAGCATTTT | CASSSPKRGNQPQHF
TRBD2 | TRBJ2-5 | NA | TRBV20-1 | TGCAGTGCTGACCTCACTAGCGGGGGGTCCGGGACCCAGTACTTC | CSADLTSGGSGTQYF
NA | TRBJ1-1 | NA | TRBV20-1 | TGCAGTGCTAGACCTCCCGGGCGAAACACTGAAGCTTTCTTT | CSARPPGRNTEAFF
NA | TRBJ1-6 | few | TRBV7-2 | TGTGCCAGCAGCCCACAGGGCGGGAATTCACCCCTCCACTTT | CASSPQGGNSPLHF
NA | TRBJ1-1 | many | TRBV9 | TGTGCCAGCAGCGTAGACGGTAGGGGAAGGGCTGAAGCTTTCTTT | CASSVDGRGRAEAFF
NA | TRBJ2-6 | few | TRBV7-9 | TGTGCCAGCAGCTTTAGCGGCGGGCCCGGGGCCAACGTCCTGACTTTC | CASSFSGGPGANVLTF
TRBD1 | TRBJ1-2 | many | TRBV18 | TGTGCCAGCTCACCAGCAGGGGGGCTCGTTGACTATGGCTACACCTTC | CASSPAGGLVDYGYTF
NA | TRBJ2-1 | few | TRBV11-3 | TGTGCCAGCAGCTTAGATACAGGACCCGTCGCGGAGCAGTTCTTC | CASSLDTGPVAEQFF
NA | TRBJ2-5 | NA | TRBV5-1 | TGCGCCAGCAGCGTTCTACTGGGGCAGGGGGAGACCCAGTACTTC | CASSVLLGQGETQYF
TRBD1 | TRBJ2-2 | many | TRBV12-3/TRBV12-4 | TGTGCCAGCAGTCTACAGGGGGCGACAACCGGGGAGCTGTTTTTT | CASSLQGATTGELFF
TRBD1 | TRBJ2-7 | many | TRBV7-8 | TGTGCCAGCAGCTGGGACAGCTACGAGCAGTACTTC | CASSWDSYEQYF
NA | TRBJ2-3 | NA | TRBV28 | TGTGCCAGCAGTTTTCCGGGGGACACGCAGTATTTT | CASSFPGDTQYF
NA | TRBJ2-7 | many | TRBV20-1 | TGCAGTGCTAGAGAACAGGGTCCCTACGAGCAGTACTTC | CSAREQGPYEQYF
TRBD1 | TRBJ1-4 | few | TRBV6-1 | TGTGCCAGCAGACCGACAGGGGTGAATGAAAAACTGTTTTTT | CASRPTGVNEKLFF
NA | TRBJ2-1 | NA | TRBV5-1 | TGCGCCAGCAGCTTGGTTGGGGGTCCGGATGAGCAGTTCTTC | CASSLVGGPDEQFF
NA | TRBJ2-1 | NA | TRBV7-2 | TGTGCCAGCAGCTTGCAGTCCGTAGGGATAGATGAGCAGTTCTTC | CASSLQSVGIDEQFF
TRBD1 | TRBJ1-2 | NA | TRBV6-1 | TGTGCCAGCACTGGACAGGATAACTATGGCTACACCTTC | CASTGQDNYGYTF
NA | TRBJ2-6 | many | TRBV30 | TGTGCCTGGATGGGGCCTGGGGCCAACGTCCTGACTTTC | CAWMGPGANVLTF
TRBD1 | TRBJ1-5 | few | TRBV5-6 | TGTGCCAGCAGCCTGGCAGGGGGCGGTCAGCCCCAGCATTTT | CASSLAGGGQPQHF
NA | TRBJ2-1 | NA | TRBV7-7 | TGTGCCAGCAGCTTGGGCCCCCTTAAGGAGCAGTTCTTC | CASSLGPLKEQFF
NA | TRBJ1-4 | many | TRBV5-1 | TGCGCCAGCCGACAGGCAACTAATGAAAAACTGTTTTTT | CASRQATNEKLFF